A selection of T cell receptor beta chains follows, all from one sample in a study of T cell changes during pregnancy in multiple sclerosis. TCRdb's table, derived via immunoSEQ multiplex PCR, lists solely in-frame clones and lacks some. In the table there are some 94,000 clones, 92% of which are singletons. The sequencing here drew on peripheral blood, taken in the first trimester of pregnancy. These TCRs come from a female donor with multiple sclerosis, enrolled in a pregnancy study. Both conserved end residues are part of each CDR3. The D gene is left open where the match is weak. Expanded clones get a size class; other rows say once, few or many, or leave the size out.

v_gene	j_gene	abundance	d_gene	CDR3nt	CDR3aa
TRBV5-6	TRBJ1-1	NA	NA	TGTGCCAGCAGTGAGGAGATGAACACTGAAGCTTTCTTT	CASSEEMNTEAFF
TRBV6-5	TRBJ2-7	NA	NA	TGTGCCAGCAGTTACGCAAGCGGACAGATCTCCTACGAGCAGTACTTC	CASSYASGQISYEQYF
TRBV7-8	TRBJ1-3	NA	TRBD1	TGTGCCAGCATGGCCTTCCTAGGGGACAGAAGCTCTGGAAACACCATATATTTT	CASMAFLGDRSSGNTIYF
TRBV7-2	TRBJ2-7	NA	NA	TGTGCCAGCAGCTTATCCGGAGGAGGAGGCCCCTACGAGCAGTACTTC	CASSLSGGGGPYEQYF
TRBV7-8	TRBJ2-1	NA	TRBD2	TGTGCCAGCAGCTCTGCCGGGACTAGCGGGAGGAATGAGCAGTTCTTC	CASSSAGTSGRNEQFF
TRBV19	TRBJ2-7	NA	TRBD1	TGTGCCAGTAGTATTTACGGGACAGGAGGTTACGAGCAGTACTTC	CASSIYGTGGYEQYF
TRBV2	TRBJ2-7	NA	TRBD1	TGTGCCAGCAAGGACGGACAGGGATACTCCTACGAGCAGTACTTC	CASKDGQGYSYEQYF
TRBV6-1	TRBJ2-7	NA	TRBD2	TGTGCCAGCAGCCTTACTAGCGGGAGCTCCTACGAGCAGTACTTC	CASSLTSGSSYEQYF
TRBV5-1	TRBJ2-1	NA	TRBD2	TGCGCCAGCGAGCGGACTAGCGGGTCCTACAATGAGCAGTTCTTC	CASERTSGSYNEQFF
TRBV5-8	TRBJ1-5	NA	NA	TGTGCCAGCAGCTCGGGTGACGCTTACAATCAGCCCCAGCATTTT	CASSSGDAYNQPQHF
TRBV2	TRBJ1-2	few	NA	TGTGCCAGCAGTGCCGGGACAACCTATGGCTACACCTTC	CASSAGTTYGYTF
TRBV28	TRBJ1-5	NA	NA	TGTGCCAGCAAAACAGGGATTGTCGGTCAGCCCCAGCATTTT	CASKTGIVGQPQHF
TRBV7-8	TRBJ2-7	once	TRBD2	TGTGCCAGCAGCTGGGGCGTGGGAGGGAGTAAGTACGAGCAGTACTTC	CASSWGVGGSKYEQYF
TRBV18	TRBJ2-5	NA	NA	TGTGCCAGCTCACCATCGGGAGAGACCCAGTACTTC	CASSPSGETQYF
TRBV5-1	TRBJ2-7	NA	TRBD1	TGCGCCAGCAGCTCCCCGGACAGGAGATACGAGCAGTACTTC	CASSSPDRRYEQYF
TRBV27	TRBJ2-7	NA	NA	TGTGCCAGCAGCTCTGGCGGGGCAAGGGTTTACGAGCAGTACTTC	CASSSGGARVYEQYF
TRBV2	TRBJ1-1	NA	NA	TGTGCCAGCAGTCCCGCGGGGGGAGGGGCGGCCCGCAGGACTGAAGCTTTCTTT	CASSPAGGGAARRTEAFF
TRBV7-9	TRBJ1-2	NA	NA	TGTGCCAGCAGCTCCCTGCCCGGGGGGCGGGGGGGCTCGTTCTATGGCTACACCTTC	CASSSLPGGRGGSFYGYTF
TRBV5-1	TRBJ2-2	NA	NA	TGCGCCAGCAGCTTAGACAGGCCCCTAGGGGAGCTGTTTTTT	CASSLDRPLGELFF
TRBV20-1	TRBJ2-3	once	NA	TGCAGTGCTAGGCGGACAGATACGCAGTATTTT	CSARRTDTQYF
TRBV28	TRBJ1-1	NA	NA	TGTGCCAGCAGTCCTTACACGGAGATGAACACTGAAGCTTTCTTT	CASSPYTEMNTEAFF
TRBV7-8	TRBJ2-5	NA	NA	TGTGCCAGCAGCTTAGGGTGGGGGGACAGCCAGGAGACCCAGTACTTC	CASSLGWGDSQETQYF
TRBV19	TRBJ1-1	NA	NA	TGTGCCAGTAGTTTTACGGGGAACACTGAAGCTTTCTTT	CASSFTGNTEAFF
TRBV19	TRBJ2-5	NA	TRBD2	TGTGCCAGTAGTACGGTAGCGGGACCCTTACCTTCGACCCAGTACTTC	CASSTVAGPLPSTQYF
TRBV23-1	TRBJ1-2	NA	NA	TGCGCCAGCAGTCAATACCCCGACAGGTTTCACTATGGCTACACCTTC	CASSQYPDRFHYGYTF
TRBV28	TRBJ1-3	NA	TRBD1	TGTGCCAGCAGCGCGGGACAGGCTGGAAACACCATATATTTT	CASSAGQAGNTIYF
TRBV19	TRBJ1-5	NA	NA	TGTGCCAGTAGTATAGCGGGGGGCAGCAATCAGCCCCAGCATTTT	CASSIAGGSNQPQHF
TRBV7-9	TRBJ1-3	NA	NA	TGTGCCAGCAGCCACGGCGGGGGAACAGTTAGAAACACCATATATTTT	CASSHGGGTVRNTIYF